This entry features one T cell receptor (beta chain) sequence. This sample was included in a study of siplizumab effects on memory and regulatory T cells. Libraries were prepared by immunoSEQ multiplex PCR; TCRdb keeps only in-frame clonotypes and omits some of them. This table holds 62,000 or so clones, around 78% found once. Trimming removed 5 bases at V and 3 bases at J, with 10 bases between. CDR1 and CDR2 (germline): SEHNR, FQNEAQ (reference sequence). The CDR3 consists of 13 residues. Using a few donor pairs, the authors sequenced unstimulated naive, memory, effector memory and TEMRA subsets. The V gene is TRBV7-9, the J gene TRBJ1-1; D is ambiguous. This receptor was obtained from a human donor in good health. The specimen sequenced was memory CD4+ T cells sorted from blood. CDR3 sequence (DNA): TGTGCCAGCAGCAACAGAACGGACACTGAAGCTTTCTTT. As protein: CASSNRTDTEAFF.